The clone carrying this T cell receptor beta chain was found many times. Its antigen is unidentified. This record comes from a study of response to subunit inactivated influenza vaccine. Study results and caveats: It was suggested by the authors that few new T cells are recruited by each seasonal influenza vaccination.

From the RT-PCR reads, TCRdb called clonotypes with MiXCR, one entry per CDR3 protein. This sample has about 240,000 distinct CDR3 sequences, with more than 9% found just once. The V gene lost 4 bases and the J gene lost 7 bases, with 17 bases spanning the gap. The CDR3 length is 15 residues. The sequence came from a man aged 50 to 60 who received an inactivated influenza vaccine. This specimen was non-naive T cells sorted from PBMCs, taken around two weeks before vaccination. This chain links TRBV12-3 or TRBV12-4 with TRBJ1-5; D unresolved. CDR3 DNA sequence: TGTGCCAGCAGTTCTCGGGCCCTTACGCTCCAGCCCCAGCATTTT. Translated: CASSSRALTLQPQHF.